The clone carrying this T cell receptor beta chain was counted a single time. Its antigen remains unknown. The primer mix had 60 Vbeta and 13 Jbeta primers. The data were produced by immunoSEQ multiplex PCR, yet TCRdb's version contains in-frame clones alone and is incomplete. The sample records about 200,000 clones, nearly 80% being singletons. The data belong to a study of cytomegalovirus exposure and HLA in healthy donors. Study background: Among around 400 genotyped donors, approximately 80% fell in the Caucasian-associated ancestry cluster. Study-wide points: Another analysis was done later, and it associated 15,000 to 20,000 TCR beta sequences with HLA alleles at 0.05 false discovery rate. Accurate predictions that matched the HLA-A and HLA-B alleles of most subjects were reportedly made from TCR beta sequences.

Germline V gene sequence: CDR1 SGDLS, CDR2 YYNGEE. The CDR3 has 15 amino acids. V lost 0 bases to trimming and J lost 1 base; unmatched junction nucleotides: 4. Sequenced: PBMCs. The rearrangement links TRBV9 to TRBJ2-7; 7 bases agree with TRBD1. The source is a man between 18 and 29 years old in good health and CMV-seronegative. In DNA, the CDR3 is TGTGCCAGCAGCGTAGACGGACAGGCTTCCTACGAGCAGTACTTC. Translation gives CASSVDGQASYEQYF.